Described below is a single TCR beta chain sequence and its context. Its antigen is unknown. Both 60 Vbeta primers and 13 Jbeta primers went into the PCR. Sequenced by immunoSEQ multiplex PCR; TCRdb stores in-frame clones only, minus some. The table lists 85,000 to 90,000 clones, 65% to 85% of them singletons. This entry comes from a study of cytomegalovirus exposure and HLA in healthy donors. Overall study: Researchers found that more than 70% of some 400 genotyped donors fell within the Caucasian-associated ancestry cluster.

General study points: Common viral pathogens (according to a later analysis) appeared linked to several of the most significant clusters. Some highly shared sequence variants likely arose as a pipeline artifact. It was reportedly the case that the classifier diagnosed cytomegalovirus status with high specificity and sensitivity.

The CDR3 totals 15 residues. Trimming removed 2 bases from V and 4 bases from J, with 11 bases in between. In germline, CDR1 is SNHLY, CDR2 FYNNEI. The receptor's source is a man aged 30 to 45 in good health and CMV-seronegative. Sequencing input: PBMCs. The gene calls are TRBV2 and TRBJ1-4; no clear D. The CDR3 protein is CASSENPAGNEKLFF. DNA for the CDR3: TGTGCCAGCAGTGAAAACCCCGCGGGTAATGAAAAACTGTTTTTT.